The entry below gives a single TCR beta chain sequence along with its context. It has no known antigen specificity. No base quality information exists; no much larger clone differs at one position. The Qiagen DNeasy kit was used to extract genomic DNA both from unsorted PBMCs and from the negatively selected CD4+ and CD8+ fractions. Amplification of TCR beta CDR3 regions was done by immunoSEQ multiplex PCR with primers that anneal to V and J segments. A synthetic immune receptor repertoire was used to minimize amplification bias, and any residual bias was removed computationally once sequencing was done. The study's own analysis went as follows. Custom Python scripts were used to quantify repertoire diversity as the Shannon entropy index. The unsorted, CD4+ and CD8+ repertoires were each analyzed separately, with the exception of combined analyses, where CD4+ and CD8+ sequences were merged in silico. Clonal expansion was defined as a frequency increase of at least 2-fold after treatment compared with C1D1, and clones undetected at baseline were assigned a pseudocount of 0.5. Singleton clones were defined as clones with 0 or 1 copy at C1D1, and non-singleton clones were defined as clones with 2 or more copies. Clones expanded in unsorted samples were labelled as CD4+, CD8+ or unknown by matching protein sequences in sorted samples from the same patient. Wilcoxon tests were applied to paired samples to test diversity changes from C1D1 to C4D1. Held by TCRdb, this immuneACCESS table contains in-frame sequences only and omits some clones. Under half of the omission traces to an unresolved V gene where checked; the cause of the rest is unknown. The V and J calls and clone size were taken over from that table, and D and trimming were inferred from the DNA. The sample table records more than 20,000 clones; around 70% of these occur just once. Of the sample, less than 20% falls within the top ten clones.

The sample originates from a study of PD-1 blockade in classical Hodgkin lymphoma (TCRdb year 2020). About the investigation overall: Nivolumab dosing was 3 mg/kg intravenously every 2 weeks, continuing until either disease progression or unacceptable toxicity. The study used CyTOF and TCR beta sequencing to define a peripheral blood immune signature of response to PD-1 blockade in classical Hodgkin lymphoma. Broader findings and caveats from the paper: The study was restricted to a single clinical trial cohort, and the causes of repertoire differences, possibly disease activity or prior therapy, were left undefined. Lower diversity was observed in patients in whom nivolumab was started less than 1 year after ASCT, and these patients were excluded from later analyses so that confounding by immune reconstitution would be avoided. Baseline TCR diversity was reported as lower in newly diagnosed patients than in healthy donors, and lower still in relapsed/refractory patients. Baseline diversity similar to that of newly diagnosed patients was observed in trial patients achieving complete response, whereas significantly lower diversity was observed in partial responders and progressors. A significant rise by C4D1 was seen in CD4+ but not CD8+ TCR diversity (p=0.0027 vs p=0.16), with the rise being most apparent in complete responders (p=0.02).

The time point label on this specimen signifies: cycle 4 day 1 (C4D1), after about 6 weeks of nivolumab. Every trial patient had relapsed following autologous stem cell transplantation, and prior brentuximab vedotin exposure was what differed among cohorts A, B and C. The trial cohort was composed of 56 patients with relapsed/refractory classical Hodgkin lymphoma, for whom complete response, partial response or progressive disease was recorded as best overall response. In the multi-cohort phase II CheckMate 205 trial, trial patients received single-agent nivolumab. An independent review committee assessed best overall response by applying the 2007 International Working Group response criteria. PBMCs from the trial were collected at three points: immediately before nivolumab initiation (C1D1), and during therapy at cycle 2 day 1 and cycle 4 day 1. Peripheral blood was collected in 8 mL Vacutainer Cell Preparation Tubes, from which PBMCs were isolated by centrifugation and then cryopreserved.

V sheds 0 bases and J sheds 7 bases, leaving 18 bases between their ends. The CDR3, cysteine through phenylalanine, is 15 amino acids long. The entry retains the CDR3 DNA only, 45 bases that are in frame from base 1. The germline V gene provides CDR1 SQVTM and CDR2 ANQGSEA. The TCR originated in a human donor with classical Hodgkin lymphoma. The sample consisted of peripheral blood mononuclear cells (PBMCs), taken before the fourth cycle of nivolumab. This chain joins TRBV29-1 to TRBJ2-5; tentative D gene TRBD2, with 6 bases matching. The CDR3 protein is CSVEDSEGALGTQYF. The sequenced DNA is TGCAGCGTTGAAGATTCGGAGGGAGCCTTGGGGACCCAGTACTTC. With all but the CDR3 taken from the reference TRBV29-1 and TRBJ2-5 genes, the full variable domain is: SAVISQKPSRDICQRGTSLTIQCQVDSQVTMMFWYRQQPGQSLTLIATANQGSEATYESGFVIDKFPISRPNLTFSTLTVSNMSPEDSSIYLCSVEDSEGALGTQYFGPGTRLLVL.